A selection of T cell receptor beta chains follows, all from one sample in a study of monozygotic twins with cystic fibrosis. Produced via immunoSEQ multiplex PCR; TCRdb's table is partial and in-frame only. The profile shows approximately 25,000 clones, 91% of them singletons. The sequenced sample was blood. These receptors originate from a girl aged 2-10 years with cystic fibrosis. Both conserved end residues are trimmed from each CDR3. The order of the fields is V gene, clone size, CDR3 protein. A row's size may be missing; if present it is once, few, many or a size class.

v_call: TRBV9; clone_size: NA; cdr3_aa: ASSVTSANTGELF
v_call: TRBV4-1; clone_size: once; cdr3_aa: ASSQAKGLQTEAF
v_call: TRBV13; clone_size: NA; cdr3_aa: ASSPQVSGANVLT
v_call: TRBV4-1; clone_size: NA; cdr3_aa: ASSQDGGRQSGANVLT
v_call: TRBV5-1; clone_size: NA; cdr3_aa: ASSLAGGKSEKLF
v_call: TRBV9; clone_size: NA; cdr3_aa: ASSGDSGTGYGYT
v_call: TRBV5-4; clone_size: NA; cdr3_aa: ASSLGGPEAF
v_call: TRBV2; clone_size: NA; cdr3_aa: ASCYLTTGEFGYT
v_call: TRBV14; clone_size: NA; cdr3_aa: ASSPRGSRNYGYT
v_call: TRBV14; clone_size: NA; cdr3_aa: ASSQVRPGAEAF
v_call: TRBV7-2; clone_size: NA; cdr3_aa: ASRVGGEGNEKLF
v_call: TRBV28; clone_size: NA; cdr3_aa: ASSPPRAPYEQY
v_call: TRBV4-3; clone_size: NA; cdr3_aa: ASSLDRGTYEQY
v_call: TRBV6-5; clone_size: NA; cdr3_aa: ASRRGYGYT
v_call: TRBV11-3; clone_size: NA; cdr3_aa: ASSSPGQGFSGANVLT
v_call: TRBV19; clone_size: NA; cdr3_aa: ASSIAWAEEKLF
v_call: TRBV6-1; clone_size: NA; cdr3_aa: ASSEAEGNRGYGYT
v_call: TRBV4-3; clone_size: NA; cdr3_aa: ASSQKVWGPNTGELF
v_call: TRBV6-6; clone_size: NA; cdr3_aa: ATGGRRSEAF
v_call: TRBV5-6; clone_size: NA; cdr3_aa: ASSLVNTEAF